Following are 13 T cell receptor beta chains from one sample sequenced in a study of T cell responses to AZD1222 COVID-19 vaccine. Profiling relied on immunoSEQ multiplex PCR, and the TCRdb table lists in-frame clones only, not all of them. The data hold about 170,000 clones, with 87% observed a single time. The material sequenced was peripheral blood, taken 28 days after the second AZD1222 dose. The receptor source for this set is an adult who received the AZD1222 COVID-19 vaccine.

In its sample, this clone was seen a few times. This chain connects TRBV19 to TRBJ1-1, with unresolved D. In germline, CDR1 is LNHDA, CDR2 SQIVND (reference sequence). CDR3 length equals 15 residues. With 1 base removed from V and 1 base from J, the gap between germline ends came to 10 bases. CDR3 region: CASSIGPLGNTEAFF. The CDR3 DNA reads TGTGCCAGTAGTATAGGACCCCTGGGGAACACTGAAGCTTTCTTT.

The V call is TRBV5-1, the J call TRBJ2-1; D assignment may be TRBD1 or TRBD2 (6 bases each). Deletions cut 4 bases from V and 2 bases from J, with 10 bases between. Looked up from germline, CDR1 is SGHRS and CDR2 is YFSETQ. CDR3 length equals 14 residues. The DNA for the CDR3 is TGCGCCAGCAGCGGCGGGGACACCTACAATGAGCAGTTCTTC. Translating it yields CASSGGDTYNEQFF.

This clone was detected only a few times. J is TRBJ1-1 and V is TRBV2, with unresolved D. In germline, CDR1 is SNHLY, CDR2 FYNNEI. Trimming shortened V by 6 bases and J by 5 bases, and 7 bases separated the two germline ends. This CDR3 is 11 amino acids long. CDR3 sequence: CASRVRTEAFF. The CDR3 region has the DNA TGTGCCAGCAGAGTGAGGACTGAAGCTTTCTTT.

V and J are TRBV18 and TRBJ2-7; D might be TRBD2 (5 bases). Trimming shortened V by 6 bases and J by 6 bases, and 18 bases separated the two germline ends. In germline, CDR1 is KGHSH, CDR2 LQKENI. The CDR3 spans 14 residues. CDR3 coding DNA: TGTGCCAGCTCCAAAGGAGGCTACGGCTTCGAGCAGTACTTC. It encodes CASSKGGYGFEQYF. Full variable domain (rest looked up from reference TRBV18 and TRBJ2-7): NAGVMQNPRHLVRRRGQEARLRCSPMKGHSHVYWYRQLPEEGLKFMVYLQKENIIDESGMPKERFSAEFPKEGPSILRIQQVVRGDSAAYFCASSKGGYGFEQYFGPGTRLTVT.

The CDR3 coding sequence is TGTGCCAGCAGCCTCCGACGCTGGGGCGATAATGAGCAGTTCTTC. As protein: CASSLRRWGDNEQFF. The chain uses TRBV14 and TRBJ2-1, with D tentatively TRBD1 (5 bases). Germline-derived CDR1 and CDR2 are SGHDN and FVKESK. CDR3 length: 15 amino acids. The ends were cut back, 4 bases at V and 7 bases at J, with 17 bases in the middle.

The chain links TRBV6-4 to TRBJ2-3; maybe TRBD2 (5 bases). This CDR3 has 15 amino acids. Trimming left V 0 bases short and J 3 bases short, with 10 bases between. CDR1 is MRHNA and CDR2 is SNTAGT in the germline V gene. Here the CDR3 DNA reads TGTGCCAGCAGTGACTCTGGGCTAGCAACAGATACGCAGTATTTT. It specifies CASSDSGLATDTQYF.

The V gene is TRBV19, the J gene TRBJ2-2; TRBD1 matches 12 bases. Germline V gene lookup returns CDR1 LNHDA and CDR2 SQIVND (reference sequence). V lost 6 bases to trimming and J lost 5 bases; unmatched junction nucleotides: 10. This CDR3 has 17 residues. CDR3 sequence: CASRNQLGQGATGELFF. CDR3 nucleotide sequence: TGTGCCAGTAGGAACCAACTGGGACAGGGGGCGACCGGGGAGCTGTTTTTT.

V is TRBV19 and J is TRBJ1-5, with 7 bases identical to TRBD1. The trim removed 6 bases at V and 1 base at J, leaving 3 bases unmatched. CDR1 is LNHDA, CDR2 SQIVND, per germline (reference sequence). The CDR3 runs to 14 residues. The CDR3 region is CASSPGGSNQPQHF. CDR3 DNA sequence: TGTGCCAGTAGCCCAGGGGGGAGCAATCAGCCCCAGCATTTT.

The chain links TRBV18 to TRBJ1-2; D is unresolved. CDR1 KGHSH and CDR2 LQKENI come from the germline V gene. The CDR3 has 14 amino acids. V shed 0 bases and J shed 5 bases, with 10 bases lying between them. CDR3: CASSPPFLKYGYTF. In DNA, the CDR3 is TGTGCCAGCTCACCACCGTTCCTAAAATATGGCTACACCTTC.

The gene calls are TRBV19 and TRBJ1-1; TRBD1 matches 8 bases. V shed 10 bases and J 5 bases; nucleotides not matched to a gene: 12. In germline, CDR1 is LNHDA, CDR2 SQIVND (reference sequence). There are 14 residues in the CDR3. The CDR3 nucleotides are TGTGCCACCCTGGACCAGGGGGCGCGAACTGAAGCTTTCTTT. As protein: CATLDQGARTEAFF.

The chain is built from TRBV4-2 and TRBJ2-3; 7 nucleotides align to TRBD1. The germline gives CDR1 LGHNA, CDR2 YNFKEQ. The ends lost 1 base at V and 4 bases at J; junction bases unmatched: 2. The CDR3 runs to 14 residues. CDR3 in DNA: TGTGCCAGCAGCCAAGGAGGACAGGCAGATACGCAGTATTTT. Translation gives CASSQGGQADTQYF.

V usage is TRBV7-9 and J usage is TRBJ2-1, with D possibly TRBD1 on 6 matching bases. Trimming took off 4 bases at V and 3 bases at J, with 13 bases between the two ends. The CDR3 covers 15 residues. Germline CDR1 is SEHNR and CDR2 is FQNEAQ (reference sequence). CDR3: CASSSGRGGYNEQFF. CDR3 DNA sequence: TGTGCCAGCAGCTCCGGCCGAGGGGGCTACAATGAGCAGTTCTTC.

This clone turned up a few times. The chain's CDR3 is CASSQGFGGGAREQFF. CDR3 DNA: TGTGCCAGCAGCCAGGGCTTTGGCGGGGGGGCCCGTGAGCAGTTCTTC. The J gene is TRBJ2-1, the V gene TRBV4-2; 9 bases map to TRBD2. CDR1 LGHNA and CDR2 YNFKEQ come from the germline V gene. The CDR3 has 16 residues. V gave up 3 bases and J gave up 9 bases; unmatched junction bases: 12.